The 3 T cell receptor beta chains below come from one sample, sequenced in a study of control samples from healthy donors and cancer patients. Sequencing used immunoSEQ multiplex PCR; TCRdb keeps in-frame clones, though not all of them. This table holds about 89,000 clones, 70% to 90% found once. Sequenced sample: blood. The receptors were gathered from a woman aged 40-49 years in good health.

The V gene is TRBV2, the J gene TRBJ1-2; unclear D gene. V lost 0 bases to trimming and J lost 8 bases, with 10 bases between them. The V gene's germline CDR1 is SNHLY and CDR2 FYNNEI. The CDR3 is made up of 13 amino acids. In DNA form, the CDR3 reads TGTGCCAGCAGTGAAGCACACCAACGGGGCTACACCTTC. Protein: CASSEAHQRGYTF.

The J gene is TRBJ1-1, the V gene TRBV4-1, with a possible D match to TRBD1 (5 bases). This CDR3 spans 16 amino acids. The germline V gene encodes CDR1 MGHRA and CDR2 YSYEKL. Trimming removed 1 base at V and 1 base at J, with 13 bases between. CDR3 residues: CASSQGDFLGNTEAFF. The CDR3 region has the DNA TGCGCCAGCAGCCAAGGGGACTTTCTAGGGAACACTGAAGCTTTCTTT.

This rearrangement joins TRBV5-1 to TRBJ2-5; D not certain. The V gene's germline CDR1 is SGHRS and CDR2 YFSETQ. The V gene lost 0 bases and the J gene lost 1 base, with 4 bases spanning the gap. This CDR3 is built from 13 residues. The chain's CDR3 is CASSLEVQETQYF. CDR3 DNA sequence: TGCGCCAGCAGCTTGGAGGTCCAAGAGACCCAGTACTTC.